The entry below describes one T cell receptor (beta chain). The same CDR3 can be traced to other DNA sequences in this sample. The sample is drawn from a study of shared clonotypes between healthy human individuals. The method was immunoSEQ multiplex PCR; TCRdb's version includes in-frame clones alone and lacks a portion of them. The sample lists millions of clones; over 90% were seen once. V was trimmed by 0 bases and J by 2 bases, leaving 5 bases between them. CDR3 length equals 15 residues. Germline CDR1 reads MNHEY; CDR2 reads SVGAGI. The source material was naive CD4+ T cells from PBMCs. This sample's subset: CD45RA+ positively selected. This sequence joins TRBV6-5 and TRBJ2-6; no clear D. This receptor was taken from a man aged 18-30 years in good health. Some clones in this sample may be carry-over from other donors' samples. The CDR3 DNA reads as TGTGCCAGCAGTTACTCCGGCCCTGGGGCCAACGTCCTGACTTTC. Its protein is CASSYSGPGANVLTF.